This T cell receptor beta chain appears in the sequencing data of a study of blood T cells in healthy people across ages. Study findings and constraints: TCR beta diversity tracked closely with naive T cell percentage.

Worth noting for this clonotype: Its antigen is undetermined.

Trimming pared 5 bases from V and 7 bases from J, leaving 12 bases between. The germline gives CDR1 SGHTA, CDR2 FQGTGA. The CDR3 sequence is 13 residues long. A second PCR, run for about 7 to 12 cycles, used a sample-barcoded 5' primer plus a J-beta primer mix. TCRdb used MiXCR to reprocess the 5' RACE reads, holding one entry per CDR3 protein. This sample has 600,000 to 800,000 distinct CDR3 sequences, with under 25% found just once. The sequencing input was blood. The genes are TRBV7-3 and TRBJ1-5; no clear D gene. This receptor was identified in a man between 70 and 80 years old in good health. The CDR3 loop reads CASSLDRFQPQHF. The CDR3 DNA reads TGTGCCAGCAGCCTCGATAGGTTCCAGCCCCAGCATTTT.